The rows below give T cell receptor beta chains drawn from one sample of a study of cytomegalovirus exposure and HLA in healthy donors. The protocol was immunoSEQ multiplex PCR, while the TCRdb copy is restricted to in-frame clones and leaves out a portion. The sample lists under 250,000 clones; around 84% were seen once. The sequenced sample was PBMCs. Receptors originate from a girl aged 2 to 10 in good health and CMV-seronegative. Both conserved end residues are part of each CDR3. Size is omitted from some rows. Given values are once, few, many or a class for expanded clones.

CDR3 protein | J gene | clone size | V gene
CASSESGQGETQYF | TRBJ2-5 | few | TRBV25-1
CASSPGDRGSLGRRETQYF | TRBJ2-5 | NA | TRBV5-4
CASSFAGRGEKLFF | TRBJ1-4 | NA | TRBV27
CASSLGVMGEAQYF | TRBJ2-5 | NA | TRBV7-6
CAWSWWTGSHEQYF | TRBJ2-7 | NA | TRBV30
CASSNQRSTDTQYF | TRBJ2-3 | NA | TRBV18
CASSSQWTSGMILTGELFF | TRBJ2-2 | NA | TRBV2
CASSPPGGNQPQHF | TRBJ1-5 | few | TRBV18
CASSYPGQGWDYGYTF | TRBJ1-2 | NA | TRBV5-5
CASSLVRLAGSYEQYF | TRBJ2-7 | NA | TRBV7-9
CASSIIGATGTDRNGYTF | TRBJ1-2 | NA | TRBV19
CASSLSGSYYEQYF | TRBJ2-7 | NA | TRBV7-8
CASSRQGVSSYEQYF | TRBJ2-7 | NA | TRBV7-8
CASSLAETGSEKLFF | TRBJ1-4 | NA | TRBV5-4
CSARAEWGVF | TRBJ1-4 | NA | TRBV20-1
CASSEDLGGNTEAFF | TRBJ1-1 | NA | TRBV6-1
CASSGRYGGPGNTIYF | TRBJ1-3 | NA | TRBV9
CASSESDRDPFRNYEQYF | TRBJ2-7 | NA | TRBV6-1
CATVTYGYTF | TRBJ1-2 | NA | TRBV2
CASSSGGSGANVLTF | TRBJ2-6 | NA | TRBV27
CASSLDREGGELFF | TRBJ2-2 | NA | TRBV5-1
CAWSAPDRGREKGYGYTF | TRBJ1-2 | NA | TRBV30
CAWSDGTAYNEQFF | TRBJ2-1 | NA | TRBV30
CASSDQGAVYEQYF | TRBJ2-7 | NA | TRBV2
CASSFLPGQGGNEQFF | TRBJ2-1 | NA | TRBV5-1
CASREQGRSGNTIYF | TRBJ1-3 | NA | TRBV6-5
CASSQSTDTQYF | TRBJ2-3 | NA | TRBV10-1
CASSQDRTGSTEAFF | TRBJ1-1 | NA | TRBV4-1